This T cell receptor beta chain was profiled in a study of breast tumors, draining lymph nodes, adjacent tissues. Breast cancer patients provided tissue from their axillary draining lymph nodes. TCRdb re-called the multiplex PCR reads through MiXCR, storing one row per CDR3 protein. This repertoire shows over 150,000 distinct CDR3 sequences, approximately 33% found once; its top ten account for around 4.1%. At least ten counts were recorded for this clonotype. Its antigen is currently unknown. Unmatched junction bases numbered 6, after V lost 5 bases and J lost 1 base. Germline V gene data show CDR1 as LGHNA and CDR2 as YNFKEQ. This CDR3 is built from 16 residues. Study results and limitations: Most tumor T cells seemingly derive from lymph node, then expand in tumor.

The source is a female donor with breast cancer. Some clones in this sample may be carry-over from other donors' samples. V gene TRBV4-2 combines with J gene TRBJ2-1, with 9 positions matching TRBD1. Sequencing was done on a sample of axillary lymph node tissue. The CDR3 sequence is CASSSLGQGSYNEQFF. The CDR3 nucleotides are TGTGCCAGCAGCTCACTTGGACAGGGGTCCTACAATGAGCAGTTCTTC.